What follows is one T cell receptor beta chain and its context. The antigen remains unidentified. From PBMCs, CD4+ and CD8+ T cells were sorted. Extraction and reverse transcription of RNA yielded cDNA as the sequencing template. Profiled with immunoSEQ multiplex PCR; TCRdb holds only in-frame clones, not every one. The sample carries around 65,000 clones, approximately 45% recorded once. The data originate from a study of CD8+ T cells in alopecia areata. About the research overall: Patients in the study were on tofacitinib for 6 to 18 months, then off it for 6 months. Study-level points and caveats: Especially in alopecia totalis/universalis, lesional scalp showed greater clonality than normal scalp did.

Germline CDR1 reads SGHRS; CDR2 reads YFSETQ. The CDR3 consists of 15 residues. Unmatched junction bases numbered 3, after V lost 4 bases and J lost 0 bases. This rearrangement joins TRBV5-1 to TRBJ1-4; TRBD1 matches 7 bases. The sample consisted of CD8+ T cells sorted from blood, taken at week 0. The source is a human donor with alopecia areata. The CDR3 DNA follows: TGCGCCAGCAGCACCGGGACAGCAACTAATGAAAAACTGTTTTTT. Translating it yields CASSTGTATNEKLFF.